A selection of T cell receptor beta chains follows, all from one sample in a study of T cells in Graves' hyperthyroidism and ophthalmopathy. TCRdb used MiXCR to reprocess the multiplex PCR reads, holding one entry per CDR3 protein. The table lists hundreds of thousands of distinct CDR3 sequences, over 15% of them singletons, with 15% to 20% in the top ten. The specimen sequenced was blood. All receptors come from a woman between 18 and 29 years old with Graves' hyperthyroidism. Both conserved end residues are part of each CDR3. D genes are given only for firm matches. Not every row has a clone size; where given, it reads once, few, many or a size class.

D	V	size	J	DNA	CDR3
-	TRBV3-1	many	TRBJ1-3	TGTGCCAGCAGCCAAGAGCCGCAGACCTCTGGAAACACCATATATTTT	CASSQEPQTSGNTIYF
-	TRBV6-1	many	TRBJ2-7	TGTGCCAGCAGTGAACAGGATTCCTACGAGCAGTACTTC	CASSEQDSYEQYF
-	TRBV20-1	many	TRBJ2-7	TGCAGTGCTGGGTCGGAGGACAGTCCATACGAGCAGTACTTC	CSAGSEDSPYEQYF
TRBD1	TRBV6-9	once	TRBJ1-3	TGTGCCAGCAGTTTACCCCTCCTCAGGGGGCGAGGAAACACCATATATTTT	CASSLPLLRGRGNTIYF
-	TRBV12-3/TRBV12-4	many	TRBJ2-5	TGTGCCAGCAGTCCTGACAGGAGACAAGAGACCCAGTACTTC	CASSPDRRQETQYF
TRBD1	TRBV12-3/TRBV12-4	-	TRBJ2-5	TGTGCCAGCAGCCTACAGGGGGCTGCGGAGACCCAGTACTTC	CASSLQGAAETQYF
TRBD1	TRBV19	few	TRBJ1-5	TGTGCCAAGGACAGGGACGATCAGCCCCAGCATTTT	CAKDRDDQPQHF
-	TRBV2	many	TRBJ2-3	TGTGCCAGCAGGCGGGACCTTAGCACAGATACGCAGTATTTT	CASRRDLSTDTQYF
TRBD1	TRBV28	many	TRBJ2-5	TGTGCCAGCAGGTTAACAGGGGAAGAGACCCAGTACTTC	CASRLTGEETQYF
-	TRBV5-1	-	TRBJ1-1	TGCGCCAGCAGCTTGGCCAAGGGGGGTGGGAACACTGAAGCTTTCTTT	CASSLAKGGGNTEAFF
-	TRBV7-2	many	TRBJ2-5	TGTGCCAGCAGCCCCCGGAAGCCTGGGGAGACCCAGTACTTC	CASSPRKPGETQYF
-	TRBV27	-	TRBJ2-2	TGTGCCAGCAGTTTAAGCGCTAGCGATACCGGGGAGCTGTTTTTT	CASSLSASDTGELFF
TRBD2	TRBV5-1	many	TRBJ2-7	TGCGCCAGCAGCTTGGTTTTAGCGGGTCCCGAGGAGCAGTACTTC	CASSLVLAGPEEQYF
-	TRBV13	-	TRBJ1-1	TGTGCCAGCAGCATCGCGCTGAACACTGAAGCTTTCTTT	CASSIALNTEAFF
TRBD1	TRBV7-2	-	TRBJ1-2	TGTGCCAGCAGCACGCGAGCGACAGGGCTCTCTAGAACTTTCTATGGCTACACCTTC	CASSTRATGLSRTFYGYTF